These T cell receptor beta chains were read from a single sample in a study of blood T cells in healthy people across ages. TCRdb re-analysed the 5' RACE reads in MiXCR, keeping a single row per CDR3 protein. The sample yields 850,000 to 1,000,000 distinct CDR3 sequences, 45% to 50% seen once. The sequencing sample was made of blood. These receptors all stem from a man aged 25 to 45 in good health. The CDR3 runs from the conserved cysteine through the conserved F or W. D genes are given only for firm matches. Size is stated for part of the rows, as once, few or many counts, or as a class when the clone is expanded.

.,TRBJ2-7,TRBD1,TRBV27,CASTRQGTGGHEQYF,TGTGCCAGCACCAGACAGGGGACAGGGGGCCACGAGCAGTACTTC
.,TRBJ1-4,TRBD1,TRBV27,CASSPWTGGGKLFF,TGTGCCAGCAGTCCTTGGACAGGGGGCGGGAAACTGTTTTTT
few,TRBJ2-1,TRBD2,TRBV7-3,CASRVASGSSYNEQFF,TGTGCCAGCAGGGTTGCTAGCGGAAGCTCCTACAATGAGCAGTTCTTC
.,TRBJ2-5,TRBD1,TRBV6-1,CASSEGQGRWETQYF,TGTGCCAGCAGTGAGGGACAGGGACGATGGGAGACCCAGTACTTC
few,TRBJ2-1,TRBD1,TRBV29-1,CSAASGTGPREQFF,TGCAGCGCAGCCTCCGGGACAGGGCCTCGAGAGCAGTTCTTC
many,TRBJ2-7,TRBD2,TRBV27,CASSPSSGGFSYEQYF,TGTGCCAGCAGCCCCTCTAGCGGGGGATTCTCCTACGAGCAGTACTTC
many,TRBJ2-1,.,TRBV6-5,CASSYSNQEQFF,TGTGCCAGCAGTTACTCGAACCAGGAGCAGTTCTTC
.,TRBJ1-2,.,TRBV5-1,CASTLASENGYTF,TGCGCCAGCACCCTAGCTTCAGAAAATGGCTACACCTTC
.,TRBJ1-5,.,TRBV7-2,CASSLVAGDQPQHF,TGTGCCAGCAGCTTAGTGGCAGGGGATCAGCCCCAGCATTTT
.,TRBJ1-6,.,TRBV20-1,CSASGTGIYNSPPHF,TGCAGTGCTTCCGGGACGGGGATTTATAATTCACCCCCCCACTTT
.,TRBJ2-7,.,TRBV12-3/TRBV12-4,CASSWGDSQEQYF,TGTGCCAGCAGCTGGGGGGACTCACAGGAGCAGTACTTC
few,TRBJ2-7,.,TRBV7-2,CASSPTVAYEQYF,TGTGCCAGCAGCCCGACAGTGGCCTACGAGCAGTACTTC
.,TRBJ2-5,.,TRBV5-1,CASSIPSEETQYF,TGCGCCAGCAGCATCCCCTCCGAAGAGACCCAGTACTTC
.,TRBJ2-7,.,TRBV29-1,CSVEESVDEQYF,TGCAGCGTTGAAGAATCTGTGGACGAGCAGTACTTC
.,TRBJ2-1,TRBD2,TRBV7-9,CASSSLVAGEKGNEQFF,TGTGCCAGCAGCTCTTTAGTAGCGGGAGAGAAAGGAAATGAGCAGTTCTTC
.,TRBJ1-1,TRBD1,TRBV7-9,CASSSLTGARYTEAFF,TGTGCCAGCAGCTCGCTGACAGGGGCGAGGTACACTGAAGCTTTCTTT
.,TRBJ2-3,TRBD2,TRBV15,CATSRVRLAADTQYF,TGTGCCACCAGCAGAGTACGGCTAGCGGCAGATACGCAGTATTTT
.,TRBJ1-1,TRBD1,TRBV28,CASQQGGDTEAFF,TGTGCCAGCCAACAGGGGGGGGACACTGAAGCTTTCTTT
.,TRBJ2-7,.,TRBV12-3/TRBV12-4,CASSLSGQWNEQYF,TGTGCCAGCAGTTTATCCGGGCAGTGGAACGAGCAGTACTTC
.,TRBJ2-7,.,TRBV11-1,CASERDYEQYF,TGTGCCAGCGAAAGAGACTACGAGCAGTACTTC
.,TRBJ1-2,TRBD1,TRBV20-1,CSAIRTGEDYGYTF,TGCAGTGCTATTCGGACAGGGGAGGACTATGGCTACACCTTC
.,TRBJ2-1,TRBD2,TRBV4-2,CASSQDGGGGDNEQFF,TGTGCCAGCAGCCAAGATGGAGGCGGGGGTGACAATGAGCAGTTCTTC
.,TRBJ2-5,TRBD1,TRBV6-1,CASSGGQGALETQYF,TGTGCCAGCAGTGGAGGCCAGGGGGCTCTCGAGACCCAGTACTTC
.,TRBJ2-3,TRBD2,TRBV3-1,CASSPPRLAGFTDTQYF,TGTGCCAGCAGCCCACCGAGGCTAGCGGGATTTACAGATACGCAGTATTTT
.,TRBJ1-4,.,TRBV7-9,CASSPGGEEKLFF,TGTGCCAGCAGCCCCGGGGGGGAGGAAAAACTGTTTTTT
few,TRBJ2-3,TRBD2,TRBV20-1,CSAKIASGGTDTQYF,TGCAGTGCTAAGATTGCTAGCGGGGGTACAGATACGCAGTATTTT
once,TRBJ2-7,TRBD1,TRBV9,CASSPPPHQGVYEQYF,TGTGCCAGCAGCCCGCCCCCCCACCAGGGGGTCTACGAGCAGTACTTC
.,TRBJ2-3,TRBD1,TRBV6-1,CASTVGQGRADTQYF,TGTGCCAGCACCGTCGGACAGGGACGCGCAGATACGCAGTATTTT
.,TRBJ2-3,TRBD2,TRBV20-1,CSARDQASGGAADTQYF,TGCAGTGCTAGAGATCAGGCTAGCGGGGGGGCCGCAGATACGCAGTATTTT
.,TRBJ1-2,TRBD1,TRBV27,CASSLSRGGGGYTF,TGTGCCAGCAGTTTATCGAGAGGGGGCGGAGGCTACACCTTC
.,TRBJ1-1,.,TRBV3-1,CASSQGEGVPAFF,TGTGCCAGCAGCCAAGGCGAAGGGGTTCCAGCTTTCTTT
.,TRBJ2-7,.,TRBV28,CASSFPRGQWGEQYF,TGTGCCAGCAGTTTCCCCCGAGGACAGTGGGGCGAGCAGTACTTC
once,TRBJ2-5,.,TRBV14,CASSPPSRETQYF,TGTGCCAGCAGCCCGCCTTCCAGAGAGACCCAGTACTTC
few,TRBJ2-1,.,TRBV7-9,CASIGGHSYNEQFF,TGTGCCAGCATAGGAGGACACTCCTACAATGAGCAGTTCTTC
.,TRBJ2-1,TRBD1,TRBV20-1,CSAVPGGRLNERFF,TGCAGTGCAGTACCAGGGGGCAGGTTGAATGAGCGGTTCTTC
.,TRBJ1-6,TRBD1,TRBV6-6,CASIRGTGDSPLHF,TGTGCCAGCATCCGTGGGACAGGGGATTCACCCCTCCACTTT
few,TRBJ1-1,.,TRBV18,CASSPSSQGSTEAFF,TGTGCCAGCTCACCAAGTTCGCAGGGAAGCACTGAAGCTTTCTTT
few,TRBJ1-4,.,TRBV6-1,CASSGGLVGEKLFF,TGTGCCAGCAGTGGAGGACTTGTGGGGGAAAAACTGTTTTTT
.,TRBJ2-7,.,TRBV27,CASSVASTYEQYF,TGTGCCAGCAGTGTGGCCAGTACCTACGAGCAGTACTTC
.,TRBJ2-1,.,TRBV29-1,CSVDEGGRREIQFF,TGCAGCGTTGACGAGGGGGGTAGACGAGAGATCCAGTTCTTC
once,TRBJ1-6,.,TRBV3-1,CASSQVRETYNSPLHF,TGTGCCAGCAGCCAAGTTCGGGAGACCTATAATTCACCCCTCCACTTT
few,TRBJ2-7,.,TRBV4-1,CASREDPDLRYEQYF,TGCGCCAGCAGAGAAGACCCCGATTTACGCTACGAGCAGTACTTC
.,TRBJ1-5,.,TRBV27,CASSFSGAPGEPQHF,TGTGCCAGCAGTTTTTCTGGGGCCCCGGGGGAGCCCCAGCATTTT
.,TRBJ2-7,.,TRBV5-7,CASTCGMGNYEQYF,TGTGCCAGCACCTGCGGGATGGGGAACTACGAGCAGTACTTC
.,TRBJ1-1,TRBD1,TRBV7-9,CASSLGTGGPNTEAFF,TGTGCCAGCAGCTTAGGGACAGGGGGCCCCAACACTGAAGCTTTCTTT
.,TRBJ1-2,TRBD1,TRBV5-5,CASSSTDREGGYTF,TGTGCCAGCAGCTCAACCGACAGGGAGGGAGGCTACACCTTC
.,TRBJ2-2,.,TRBV29-1,CSVEDGFGVTGELFF,TGCAGCGTTGAAGATGGGTTCGGGGTTACCGGGGAGCTGTTTTTT
.,TRBJ2-5,TRBD1,TRBV20-1,CSATNLRQGKKETQYF,TGCAGTGCTACAAACCTTAGACAGGGGAAAAAAGAGACCCAGTACTTC
.,TRBJ1-3,.,TRBV4-2,CASSQDAASGNTIYF,TGTGCCAGCAGCCAAGACGCGGCCTCTGGAAACACCATATATTTT
.,TRBJ1-2,.,TRBV3-1,CASSPTGGVRYSYGYTF,TGTGCCAGCAGCCCCACAGGAGGGGTGAGATATAGCTATGGCTACACCTTC
.,TRBJ2-7,.,TRBV4-1,CASNQESRETYEQYF,TGCGCCAGCAACCAAGAATCAAGGGAAACCTACGAGCAGTACTTC
few,TRBJ2-5,TRBD1,TRBV4-3,CASSGDREETQYF,TGCGCCAGCAGCGGAGACAGGGAAGAGACCCAGTACTTC
many,TRBJ1-6,.,TRBV7-2,CASSFGGMGNSPLHF,TGTGCCAGCAGCTTCGGGGGTATGGGTAATTCACCCCTCCACTTT
.,TRBJ2-7,TRBD2,TRBV7-9,CASSLGVAGEYEQYF,TGTGCCAGCAGCTTAGGGGTAGCGGGGGAGTACGAGCAGTACTTC
many,TRBJ2-4,.,TRBV3-1,CASSQVTSGIQYF,TGTGCCAGCAGCCAAGTTACGTCAGGCATTCAGTACTTC
.,TRBJ2-1,TRBD2,TRBV9,CASSVGLAGAGGEQFF,TGTGCCAGCAGCGTTGGACTAGCGGGGGCTGGGGGGGAGCAGTTCTTC
.,TRBJ1-2,TRBD1,TRBV12-3/TRBV12-4,CASSETGANYGYTF,TGTGCCAGCAGTGAAACAGGGGCTAACTATGGCTACACCTTC
.,TRBJ2-1,.,TRBV6-2/TRBV6-3,CASSQLRVNEQFF,TGTGCCAGCAGTCAATTGAGGGTAAATGAGCAGTTCTTC
.,TRBJ1-4,.,TRBV4-3,CASSQGDLLVGKLFF,TGCGCCAGCAGCCAAGGAGATCTACTCGTAGGAAAACTGTTTTTT
.,TRBJ2-1,TRBD1,TRBV4-1,CASSQESSRGLNNEQFF,TGCGCCAGCAGCCAAGAGTCCTCCAGGGGGCTAAACAATGAGCAGTTCTTC